Shown below are 3 T cell receptor beta chains from a single sample sequenced in a study of vaccination and CD4 T cells after COVID-19. Once obtained from cultured CD4+ T cells, the DNA was sequenced using the Oncomine TCR Beta short-read assay. TCRdb re-derived calls from the PCR reads in MiXCR, one entry per CDR3 protein. This table holds about 1,100 distinct CDR3 sequences, roughly 29% found once. Their antigen targets remain unknown. Treatment noted: roughly ten-day PBMC culture with coronavirus spike peptide pools or control peptides (ViraFEST assay). Investigators obtained the unexposed donor's CD4+ T cells before the COVID-19 pandemic (2011-2018). Input material: CD4+ T cells from blood, cultured in vitro. The receptors stem from a human donor in good health.

The chain links TRBV5-4 to TRBJ2-3; tentative D call: TRBD2 (6 bases). Per the germline V gene, CDR1 is SGHNT and CDR2 is YYREEE (reference sequence). The CDR3 contains 15 residues. V was trimmed by 2 bases and J by 1 base, leaving 11 bases between them. The DNA for the CDR3 is TGTGCCAGCAGCTTCGGCGGGGTGGGCACAGATACGCAGTATTTT. As protein: CASSFGGVGTDTQYF.

The chain employs TRBV2 and TRBJ1-1; 8 bases fit TRBD1. The CDR3 is 15 residues long. V lost 5 bases, J lost 4 bases, and 9 bases stayed unmatched. Germline loops: CDR1 SNHLY, CDR2 FYNNEI. The CDR3 DNA is TGTGCCAGCAGTTGGGACAGGACCGTGAGCACTGAAGCTTTCTTT. Its protein is CASSWDRTVSTEAFF.

The chain has TRBV18 and TRBJ1-5; D not certain. The length of the CDR3 is 13 residues. The germline gives CDR1 KGHSH, CDR2 LQKENI. Trimming removed 2 bases from V and 6 bases from J, with 8 bases in between. CDR3 bases: TGTGCCAGCTCACCAAAATCCAGTCAGCCCCAGCATTTT. Translation: CASSPKSSQPQHF. Using reference TRBV18 and TRBJ1-5 for the parts outside the CDR3, the full variable domain is NAGVMQNPRHLVRRRGQEARLRCSPMKGHSHVYWYRQLPEEGLKFMVYLQKENIIDESGMPKERFSAEFPKEGPSILRIQQVVRGDSAAYFCASSPKSSQPQHFGDGTRLSIL.